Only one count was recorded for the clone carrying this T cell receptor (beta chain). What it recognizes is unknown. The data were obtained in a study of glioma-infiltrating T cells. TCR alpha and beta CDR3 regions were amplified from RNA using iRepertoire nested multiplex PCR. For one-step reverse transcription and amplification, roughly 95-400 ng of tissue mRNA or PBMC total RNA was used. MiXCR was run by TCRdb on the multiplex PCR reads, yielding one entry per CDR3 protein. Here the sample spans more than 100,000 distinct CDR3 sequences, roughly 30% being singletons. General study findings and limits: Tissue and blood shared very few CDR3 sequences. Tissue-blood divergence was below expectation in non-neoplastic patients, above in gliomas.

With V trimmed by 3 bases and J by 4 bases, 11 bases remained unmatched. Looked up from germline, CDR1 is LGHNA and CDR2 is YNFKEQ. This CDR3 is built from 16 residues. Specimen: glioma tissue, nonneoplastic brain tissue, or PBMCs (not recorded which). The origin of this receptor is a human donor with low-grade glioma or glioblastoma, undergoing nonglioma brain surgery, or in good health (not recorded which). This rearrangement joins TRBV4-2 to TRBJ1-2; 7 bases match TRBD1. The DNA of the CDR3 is TGTGCCAGCAGCCAGGCCGGGGCAGGGGGTTTCTATGGCTACACCTTC. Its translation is CASSQAGAGGFYGYTF.